This T cell receptor beta chain was identified in a study of OX40 agonist ivuxolimab in advanced cancers. The wider study: Ivuxolimab is an agonistic anti-OX40 (CD134) antibody, and patients were treated with it. General study points: Relative to CD4+ cells, CD8+ T cells on average had more expanded clones.

Concerning this clone: Its antigen is still unknown.

This CDR3 contains 16 residues. CDR1 and CDR2 (germline): MDHEN, SYDVKM. J was trimmed by 0 bases and V by 4 bases; bases with no gene match: 6. The protocol was immunoSEQ multiplex PCR, while the TCRdb copy is restricted to in-frame clones and leaves out a portion. The repertoire holds 55,000 to 75,000 clones, with roughly 85% as singletons. This TCR derives from an adult with an advanced solid tumor such as melanoma, head and neck, liver or kidney cancer. The chain is built from TRBV28 and TRBJ1-1; the match to TRBD1 covers 9 bases. The specimen was CD4+ or CD8+ T cells sorted from blood, collected in a trial of the OX40 agonist ivuxolimab. In nucleotides, the CDR3 is TGTGCCAGCAGTTCGGACAGGGGCGACATGAACACTGAAGCTTTCTTT. Protein product: CASSSDRGDMNTEAFF.